The rows below give T cell receptor beta chains drawn from one sample of a study of shared clonotypes between healthy human individuals. Sequenced by immunoSEQ multiplex PCR; TCRdb stores in-frame clones only, minus some. This sample has about 480,000 clones, with 79% found just once. Sequenced input: PBMCs. These receptors all come from a middle-aged woman in good health. Some clones in this sample may be carry-over from other donors' samples. CDR3s include the opening cysteine and the closing phenylalanine or tryptophan. The D gene is left open where the match is weak. Only some rows state a clone size, as once, few, many or a class for expanded clones.

d_gene: -
len: 14
j_gene: TRBJ2-7
v_gene: TRBV6-1
abundance: once
CDR3aa: CAGSEATIRVEQYF
CDR3nt: TGTGCCGGCAGTGAAGCGACCATCAGGGTCGAGCAGTACTTC

d_gene: -
len: 16
j_gene: TRBJ1-5
v_gene: TRBV28
abundance: -
CDR3aa: CASSLTGLLSNQPQHF
CDR3nt: TGTGCCAGCAGTTTAACCGGACTGCTTAGCAATCAGCCCCAGCATTTT

d_gene: TRBD1
len: 16
j_gene: TRBJ2-7
v_gene: TRBV2
abundance: -
CDR3aa: CASSEERTGAGGEQYF
CDR3nt: TGTGCCAGCAGTGAAGAAAGGACAGGGGCCGGAGGCGAGCAGTACTTC

d_gene: -
len: 14
j_gene: TRBJ1-6
v_gene: TRBV7-2
abundance: -
CDR3aa: CASSSTRDNSPLHF
CDR3nt: TGTGCCAGCAGCTCGACAAGAGATAATTCACCCCTCCACTTT

d_gene: -
len: 16
j_gene: TRBJ1-5
v_gene: TRBV19
abundance: -
CDR3aa: CASSIGNWGGSQPQHF
CDR3nt: TGTGCCAGTAGTATAGGGAACTGGGGGGGCTCTCAGCCCCAGCATTTT

d_gene: TRBD1
len: 16
j_gene: TRBJ2-2
v_gene: TRBV25-1
abundance: -
CDR3aa: CASRQTGRSGTGELFF
CDR3nt: TGTGCCAGCAGGCAGACAGGGCGTTCAGGGACCGGGGAGCTGTTTTTT

d_gene: TRBD2
len: 14
j_gene: TRBJ2-1
v_gene: TRBV2
abundance: -
CDR3aa: CASSDLAGYNEQFF
CDR3nt: TGTGCCAGCAGTGACCTAGCGGGGTACAATGAGCAGTTCTTC

d_gene: -
len: 15
j_gene: TRBJ2-1
v_gene: TRBV4-1
abundance: -
CDR3aa: CASSPPTSSYNEQFF
CDR3nt: TGCGCCAGCAGCCCTCCTACGAGCTCCTACAATGAGCAGTTCTTC

d_gene: -
len: 14
j_gene: TRBJ2-4
v_gene: TRBV28
abundance: -
CDR3aa: CASSIPNPKNIQYF
CDR3nt: TGTGCCAGCAGCATCCCGAACCCCAAAAACATTCAGTACTTC

d_gene: -
len: 16
j_gene: TRBJ1-2
v_gene: TRBV9
abundance: -
CDR3aa: CASSPSQHSANYGYTF
CDR3nt: TGTGCCAGCAGCCCGAGCCAACACTCAGCTAACTATGGCTACACCTTC

d_gene: TRBD2
len: 18
j_gene: TRBJ2-7
v_gene: TRBV7-8
abundance: -
CDR3aa: CASSPPLSGRASSYEQYF
CDR3nt: TGTGCCAGCAGCCCCCCCCTTAGCGGGAGGGCGAGCTCCTACGAGCAGTACTTC

d_gene: -
len: 14
j_gene: TRBJ2-7
v_gene: TRBV6-6
abundance: -
CDR3aa: CASTQTGRPYEQYF
CDR3nt: TGTGCCAGCACCCAGACAGGTCGTCCCTACGAGCAGTACTTC

d_gene: -
len: 14
j_gene: TRBJ2-3
v_gene: TRBV29-1
abundance: -
CDR3aa: CSVEDLGRTDTQYF
CDR3nt: TGCAGCGTTGAAGATCTTGGGCGCACAGATACGCAGTATTTT

d_gene: -
len: 19
j_gene: TRBJ2-5
v_gene: TRBV21-1
abundance: -
CDR3aa: CASSKAGTGKRRGQETQYF
CDR3nt: TGTGCCAGCAGCAAAGCCGGGACAGGGAAGAGAAGGGGCCAAGAGACCCAGTACTTC

d_gene: -
len: 13
j_gene: TRBJ1-1
v_gene: TRBV5-5
abundance: -
CDR3aa: CASSLGSGTEAFF
CDR3nt: TGTGCCAGCAGCTTGGGATCGGGAACTGAAGCTTTCTTT

d_gene: -
len: 16
j_gene: TRBJ1-4
v_gene: TRBV28
abundance: -
CDR3aa: CASIRGVVRLNEKLFF
CDR3nt: TGTGCCAGCATTAGGGGGGTCGTCCGCCTTAATGAAAAACTGTTTTTT

d_gene: -
len: 14
j_gene: TRBJ2-7
v_gene: TRBV28
abundance: few
CDR3aa: CASSFPGRAYEQYF
CDR3nt: TGTGCCAGCAGTTTTCCGGGAAGGGCCTACGAGCAGTACTTC

d_gene: -
len: 15
j_gene: TRBJ2-7
v_gene: TRBV13
abundance: -
CDR3aa: CASSLNPDGAYEQYF
CDR3nt: TGTGCCAGCAGCTTGAATCCCGACGGCGCCTACGAGCAGTACTTC

d_gene: -
len: 11
j_gene: TRBJ2-7
v_gene: TRBV28
abundance: -
CDR3aa: CATRHDDEQYF
CDR3nt: TGTGCCACCAGACATGACGACGAGCAGTACTTC

d_gene: TRBD1
len: 16
j_gene: TRBJ1-4
v_gene: TRBV5-1
abundance: few
CDR3aa: CASSRGTVTNNEKLFF
CDR3nt: TGCGCCAGCAGCCGGGGGACAGTGACGAATAATGAAAAACTGTTTTTT

d_gene: -
len: 16
j_gene: TRBJ2-3
v_gene: TRBV9
abundance: -
CDR3aa: CASSVEMVGDTDTQYF
CDR3nt: TGTGCCAGCAGCGTAGAAATGGTGGGAGACACAGATACGCAGTATTTT

d_gene: -
len: 14
j_gene: TRBJ1-1
v_gene: TRBV25-1
abundance: many
CDR3aa: CASSGAGRNTEAFF
CDR3nt: TGTGCCAGCAGTGGGGCAGGACGGAACACTGAAGCTTTCTTT

d_gene: -
len: 14
j_gene: TRBJ2-7
v_gene: TRBV2
abundance: once
CDR3aa: CASRDAGHSYEQYF
CDR3nt: TGTGCCAGCAGGGATGCGGGCCACTCCTACGAGCAGTACTTC

d_gene: -
len: 15
j_gene: TRBJ1-3
v_gene: TRBV11-2
abundance: -
CDR3aa: CASSLVRSTGNTIYF
CDR3nt: TGTGCCAGCAGCTTGGTCCGGAGCACTGGAAACACCATATATTTT

d_gene: TRBD1
len: 18
j_gene: TRBJ1-3
v_gene: TRBV7-9
abundance: -
CDR3aa: CASSTTGTGFGSGNTIYF
CDR3nt: TGTGCCAGCAGCACAACCGGGACAGGGTTTGGGTCTGGAAACACCATATATTTT

d_gene: -
len: 15
j_gene: TRBJ1-5
v_gene: TRBV28
abundance: -
CDR3aa: CASSPAGGGNQPQHF
CDR3nt: TGTGCCAGCAGCCCCGCGGGAGGGGGCAATCAGCCCCAGCATTTT

d_gene: -
len: 13
j_gene: TRBJ1-2
v_gene: TRBV21-1
abundance: -
CDR3aa: CASGDRGYGGYTF
CDR3nt: TGTGCCAGCGGGGACAGGGGGTATGGCGGCTACACCTTC

d_gene: -
len: 11
j_gene: TRBJ2-7
v_gene: TRBV2
abundance: many
CDR3aa: CASSNSYEQYF
CDR3nt: TGTGCCAGCAGCAACTCCTACGAGCAGTACTTC

d_gene: -
len: 13
j_gene: TRBJ1-2
v_gene: TRBV27
abundance: many
CDR3aa: CASSFRAGYGYTF
CDR3nt: TGTGCCAGCAGTTTTAGGGCAGGTTATGGCTACACCTTC

d_gene: TRBD1
len: 16
j_gene: TRBJ1-4
v_gene: TRBV10-3
abundance: -
CDR3aa: CAISESRTGGDEKLFF
CDR3nt: TGTGCCATCAGTGAGTCAAGGACAGGGGGCGATGAAAAACTGTTTTTT

d_gene: TRBD2
len: 15
j_gene: TRBJ2-7
v_gene: TRBV7-2
abundance: -
CDR3aa: CASSLSAGGSYEQYF
CDR3nt: TGTGCCAGCAGCCTAAGTGCGGGAGGGAGCTACGAGCAGTACTTC

d_gene: -
len: 15
j_gene: TRBJ1-5
v_gene: TRBV2
abundance: -
CDR3aa: CASRRGRQQNQPQHF
CDR3nt: TGTGCCAGCAGGAGGGGACGGCAGCAAAATCAGCCCCAGCATTTT

d_gene: -
len: 16
j_gene: TRBJ2-3
v_gene: TRBV5-1
abundance: -
CDR3aa: CASSFIGGPGSDTQYF
CDR3nt: TGCGCCAGCAGCTTTATCGGGGGACCCGGATCAGATACGCAGTATTTT

d_gene: -
len: 12
j_gene: TRBJ2-3
v_gene: TRBV6-6
abundance: -
CDR3aa: CASSPTTDTQYF
CDR3nt: TGTGCCAGCAGTCCCACCACAGATACGCAGTATTTT

d_gene: -
len: 16
j_gene: TRBJ1-1
v_gene: TRBV27
abundance: -
CDR3aa: CASSRPGGGGNTEAFF
CDR3nt: TGTGCCAGCAGTCGTCCCGGAGGGGGGGGTAACACTGAAGCTTTCTTT

d_gene: TRBD2
len: 13
j_gene: TRBJ2-1
v_gene: TRBV5-1
abundance: once
CDR3aa: CASSETSGNEQFF
CDR3nt: TGCGCCAGCAGCGAGACTAGCGGGAATGAGCAGTTCTTC

d_gene: TRBD1
len: 16
j_gene: TRBJ2-2
v_gene: TRBV9
abundance: -
CDR3aa: CASSVQQGADTGELFF
CDR3nt: TGTGCCAGCAGCGTACAACAGGGGGCAGACACCGGGGAGCTGTTTTTT

d_gene: -
len: 13
j_gene: TRBJ2-1
v_gene: TRBV2
abundance: -
CDR3aa: CASSVGSYNEQFF
CDR3nt: TGTGCCAGCAGTGTAGGCTCTTACAATGAGCAGTTCTTC

d_gene: -
len: 16
j_gene: TRBJ1-1
v_gene: TRBV6-5
abundance: -
CDR3aa: CASSYRSPPQEPEAFF
CDR3nt: TGTGCCAGCAGTTACAGATCACCACCGCAGGAACCTGAAGCTTTCTTT

d_gene: TRBD1
len: 14
j_gene: TRBJ2-2
v_gene: TRBV5-1
abundance: -
CDR3aa: CASSLQGDTGELFF
CDR3nt: TGCGCCAGCAGCTTGCAGGGGGACACCGGGGAGCTGTTTTTT

d_gene: -
len: 12
j_gene: TRBJ1-3
v_gene: TRBV28
abundance: -
CDR3aa: CASSPDGYTIYF
CDR3nt: TGTGCCAGCAGTCCGGACGGTTACACCATATATTTT

d_gene: -
len: 13
j_gene: TRBJ1-5
v_gene: TRBV2
abundance: few
CDR3aa: CASTGRNNQPQHF
CDR3nt: TGTGCCAGCACGGGACGGAACAATCAGCCCCAGCATTTT

d_gene: TRBD2
len: 16
j_gene: TRBJ2-7
v_gene: TRBV5-1
abundance: -
CDR3aa: CASSGGETSLTYEQYF
CDR3nt: TGCGCCAGCAGTGGGGGAGAGACTAGCCTGACCTACGAGCAGTACTTC

d_gene: TRBD2
len: 14
j_gene: TRBJ2-5
v_gene: TRBV10-3
abundance: -
CDR3aa: CAISLAVYQETQYF
CDR3nt: TGTGCCATCAGTCTAGCGGTTTACCAAGAGACCCAGTACTTC

d_gene: TRBD2
len: 17
j_gene: TRBJ2-3
v_gene: TRBV11-3
abundance: -
CDR3aa: CASSLDGPSGSEDTQYF
CDR3nt: TGTGCCAGCAGCTTAGATGGTCCCAGCGGGAGTGAAGATACGCAGTATTTT